Listed below are T cell receptor beta chains from one sample, sequenced in a study of blood T cell repertoires in COVID-19. Produced via immunoSEQ multiplex PCR; TCRdb's table is partial and in-frame only. The sample lists 300,000 to 350,000 clones; around 85% were seen once. The specimen sequenced was PBMCs or T cells enriched from blood (not recorded which). All receptors come from a young man who had recovered from COVID-19. The CDR3 runs from the conserved cysteine through the conserved F or W. Each record gives: D gene, J gene, clone size, V gene, CDR3 DNA, CDR3 protein. The D gene is left open where the match is weak. Only some rows state a clone size, as once, few, many or a class for expanded clones.

D: .; J: TRBJ2-2; size: .; V: TRBV9; DNA: TGTGCCAGCCTCAACAGGGAAACCGGGGAGCTGTTTTTT; CDR3: CASLNRETGELFF
D: TRBD2; J: TRBJ2-1; size: .; V: TRBV7-6; DNA: TGTGCCAGCAGCTTAAGGGAGCGGGGGAGCTCCTACAATGAGCAGTTCTTC; CDR3: CASSLRERGSSYNEQFF
D: TRBD1; J: TRBJ1-4; size: .; V: TRBV7-8; DNA: TGTGCCAGCAGCTTAACCCTAGGACAGGGGACCGGAGAAAAACTGTTTTTT; CDR3: CASSLTLGQGTGEKLFF
D: .; J: TRBJ1-5; size: .; V: TRBV7-9; DNA: TGTGCCAGCAGTTTCGGGGGGCTTGCTCAGCCCCAGCATTTT; CDR3: CASSFGGLAQPQHF
D: TRBD1; J: TRBJ1-1; size: .; V: TRBV5-1; DNA: TGCGCCAGCAGCTTTCAGGGGGCGCCGAACACTGAAGCTTTCTTT; CDR3: CASSFQGAPNTEAFF
D: .; J: TRBJ2-1; size: .; V: TRBV19; DNA: TGTGCCAGTAGCAGAATAGTAACTAGCCTAAACTACAATGAGCAGTTCTTC; CDR3: CASSRIVTSLNYNEQFF
D: .; J: TRBJ1-1; size: .; V: TRBV11-2; DNA: TGTGCCAGCAGCTTATTTCTAGGGGGAGCTTTCTTT; CDR3: CASSLFLGGAFF
D: .; J: TRBJ1-4; size: .; V: TRBV7-2; DNA: TGTGCCAGCAGCTTAGGCAGTAATGAAAAACTGTTTTTT; CDR3: CASSLGSNEKLFF
D: .; J: TRBJ1-1; size: once; V: TRBV5-1; DNA: TGCGCCAGCAGCCCAAACAACCCCGGGAGTGGGGCTGAAGCTTTCTTT; CDR3: CASSPNNPGSGAEAFF
D: .; J: TRBJ1-3; size: .; V: TRBV15; DNA: TGTGCCACCAGCTATGGCGGGACGGACTCTGGAAACACCATATATTTT; CDR3: CATSYGGTDSGNTIYF
D: TRBD1; J: TRBJ2-7; size: once; V: TRBV7-8; DNA: TGTGCCAGCAGCTGGGGACAGGGGAACTACGGGCAGTACTTC; CDR3: CASSWGQGNYGQYF
D: .; J: TRBJ1-1; size: .; V: TRBV7-8; DNA: TGTGCCAGCAGCTACGACAGAACCGGGGGTGAAGCTTTCTTT; CDR3: CASSYDRTGGEAFF
D: TRBD2; J: TRBJ2-7; size: .; V: TRBV9; DNA: TGTGCCAGCAGCCCTGCACTAGCGGGTTACGAGCAGTACTTC; CDR3: CASSPALAGYEQYF
D: TRBD1; J: TRBJ2-7; size: .; V: TRBV27; DNA: TGTGCCAGCAGTCTAAGACAGGGAGCTTACGAGCAGTACTTC; CDR3: CASSLRQGAYEQYF
D: .; J: TRBJ2-3; size: .; V: TRBV7-2; DNA: TGTGCCAGCAGCTTAGCGCTTAGGGCGGGGCGCACAGATACGCAGTATTTT; CDR3: CASSLALRAGRTDTQYF
D: .; J: TRBJ2-7; size: .; V: TRBV6-5; DNA: TGTGCCAGCAGTTACGACACGAGTGGCGAGCAGTACTTC; CDR3: CASSYDTSGEQYF
D: .; J: TRBJ1-6; size: .; V: TRBV20-1; DNA: TGCAGTGCTAGTTCGCTTAGAGGAAGCTCCTATAATTCACCCCTCCACTTT; CDR3: CSASSLRGSSYNSPLHF
D: TRBD2; J: TRBJ2-3; size: .; V: TRBV10-3; DNA: TGTGCCATCAGTGATGTGCGGGGGGGCCGCACAGATACGCAGTATTTT; CDR3: CAISDVRGGRTDTQYF
D: TRBD1; J: TRBJ1-2; size: .; V: TRBV6-5; DNA: TGTGCCAGCAGTTACTCGAGGGACAGGATATACTATGGCTACACCTTC; CDR3: CASSYSRDRIYYGYTF
D: TRBD2; J: TRBJ2-5; size: .; V: TRBV15; DNA: TGTGCCACCAGCCGGGTGGGCGGGGGGATCCAAGAGACCCAGTACTTC; CDR3: CATSRVGGGIQETQYF
D: TRBD1; J: TRBJ1-4; size: .; V: TRBV4-3; DNA: TGCGCCAGCAGCCAAGCGCAGGGGGCGGGTCTGCCTAATGAAAAACTGTTTTTT; CDR3: CASSQAQGAGLPNEKLFF
D: .; J: TRBJ2-6; size: .; V: TRBV10-2; DNA: TGCGCCAGCAGCCTCTCTGGGGCCAACGTCCTGACTTTC; CDR3: CASSLSGANVLTF
D: .; J: TRBJ1-4; size: .; V: TRBV5-4; DNA: TGTGCCAGCAGCTTGGGGACAAGAGATGAAAAACTGTTTTTT; CDR3: CASSLGTRDEKLFF
D: .; J: TRBJ2-3; size: .; V: TRBV7-7; DNA: TGTGCTAGCAGCTTAAGCGGTCTGACAGATACGCAGTATTTT; CDR3: CASSLSGLTDTQYF
D: .; J: TRBJ1-6; size: .; V: TRBV6-6; DNA: TGTGCCAGCAGTTACGAGGCTTCGCATTCACCCCTCCACTTT; CDR3: CASSYEASHSPLHF
D: TRBD1; J: TRBJ1-6; size: .; V: TRBV6-1; DNA: TGTGCCAGCAGTGACAGGACAGGGGTAACCTATAATTCACCCCTCCACTTT; CDR3: CASSDRTGVTYNSPLHF
D: TRBD1; J: TRBJ1-2; size: .; V: TRBV9; DNA: TGTGCCAGCAGCAACCGACAGGGATCTTATGGCTACACCTTC; CDR3: CASSNRQGSYGYTF
D: .; J: TRBJ1-6; size: .; V: TRBV3-1/TRBV3-2; DNA: TGTGCCAGCAGCCAAGGGGGGCCAACCCCCCTCCACTTT; CDR3: CASSQGGPTPLHF
D: .; J: TRBJ1-3; size: .; V: TRBV7-2; DNA: TGTGCCAGCAGTATGACTCATGGCTCTGGAAACACCATATATTTT; CDR3: CASSMTHGSGNTIYF
D: TRBD1; J: TRBJ1-1; size: .; V: TRBV4-1; DNA: TGCGCCAGCAGCCAAGATCACGCAGGGGGGAACACTGAAGCTTTCTTT; CDR3: CASSQDHAGGNTEAFF
D: .; J: TRBJ2-7; size: .; V: TRBV3-1/TRBV3-2; DNA: TGTGCCAGCAGCGTTTCTAGGGGGAGTAGTGAGCAGTACTTC; CDR3: CASSVSRGSSEQYF
D: TRBD2; J: TRBJ2-5; size: .; V: TRBV9; DNA: TGTGCCAGCAGCGTGGGACTAGCGGAAGAGACCCAGTACTTC; CDR3: CASSVGLAEETQYF
D: .; J: TRBJ1-6; size: .; V: TRBV12-3/TRBV12-4; DNA: TGTGCCAGCAGACTTCGTACAGGGTCCGCCCTCCACTTT; CDR3: CASRLRTGSALHF
D: TRBD1; J: TRBJ1-2; size: .; V: TRBV5-4; DNA: TGTGCCAGCAGCCCGGCAGGGGGCGGCTACACCTTC; CDR3: CASSPAGGGYTF
D: TRBD1; J: TRBJ2-7; size: .; V: TRBV7-8; DNA: TGTGCCAGCAGCTTGACCCGGGACAGATACTACGAGCAGTACTTC; CDR3: CASSLTRDRYYEQYF
D: TRBD1; J: TRBJ1-6; size: .; V: TRBV5-6; DNA: TGTGCCAGCAGGCTTGAAGGGACCAGGGACAGAAATAATTCACCCCTCCACTTT; CDR3: CASRLEGTRDRNNSPLHF
D: .; J: TRBJ2-7; size: .; V: TRBV9; DNA: TGTGCCAGCAGTCGCGGGGAGCAGGCCTACGAGCAGTACTTC; CDR3: CASSRGEQAYEQYF
D: .; J: TRBJ1-1; size: .; V: TRBV10-3; DNA: TGTGCCATCAGTGAGGGCAGGCCTAAGAACACTGAAGCTTTCTTT; CDR3: CAISEGRPKNTEAFF
D: TRBD1; J: TRBJ2-7; size: .; V: TRBV5-1; DNA: TGCGCCAGCAGCCTAGTGACAGGGAACGAGCAGTACTTC; CDR3: CASSLVTGNEQYF
D: .; J: TRBJ1-1; size: .; V: TRBV7-9; DNA: TGTGCCAGCAGCTTAATCGGAATGAGGGGAGGAGAGGCTGAAGCTTTCTTT; CDR3: CASSLIGMRGGEAEAFF
D: TRBD2; J: TRBJ2-5; size: .; V: TRBV6-5; DNA: TGTGCCAGCAGTTACTCGCGGGGGGCCTGGGAGACCCAGTACTTC; CDR3: CASSYSRGAWETQYF
D: .; J: TRBJ1-5; size: .; V: TRBV7-8; DNA: TGTGCCAGCAGCCCAGGGGAGGGTGGTGCGCAGCCCCAGCATTTT; CDR3: CASSPGEGGAQPQHF
D: TRBD1; J: TRBJ2-7; size: .; V: TRBV5-1; DNA: TGCGCCAGCACCACAGGGGACCATAGCTCCTACGAGCAGTACTTC; CDR3: CASTTGDHSSYEQYF
D: .; J: TRBJ1-2; size: .; V: TRBV11-2; DNA: TGTGCCAGCAGCCCGGACAGCTATGGCTACACCTTC; CDR3: CASSPDSYGYTF
D: .; J: TRBJ2-3; size: .; V: TRBV18; DNA: TGTGCCAGCTCACCCCTCCCTAGCCCAGATACGCAGTATTTT; CDR3: CASSPLPSPDTQYF
D: .; J: TRBJ1-1; size: .; V: TRBV6-5; DNA: TGTGCCAGCAGTCGGGACATCGATTGGAACACTGAAGCTTTCTTT; CDR3: CASSRDIDWNTEAFF